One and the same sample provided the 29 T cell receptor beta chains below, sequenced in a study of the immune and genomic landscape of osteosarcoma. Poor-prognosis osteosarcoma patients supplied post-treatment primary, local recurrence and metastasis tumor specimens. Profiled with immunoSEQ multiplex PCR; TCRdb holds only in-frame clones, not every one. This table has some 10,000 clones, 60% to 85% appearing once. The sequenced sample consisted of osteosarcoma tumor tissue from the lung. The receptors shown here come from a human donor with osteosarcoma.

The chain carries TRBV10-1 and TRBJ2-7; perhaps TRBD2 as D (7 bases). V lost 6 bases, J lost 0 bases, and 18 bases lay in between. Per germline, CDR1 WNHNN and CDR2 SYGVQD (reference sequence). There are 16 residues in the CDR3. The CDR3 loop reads CASRGRGQASSYEQYF. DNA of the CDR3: TGCGCCAGCAGGGGGCGGGGGCAGGCGAGCTCCTACGAGCAGTACTTC.

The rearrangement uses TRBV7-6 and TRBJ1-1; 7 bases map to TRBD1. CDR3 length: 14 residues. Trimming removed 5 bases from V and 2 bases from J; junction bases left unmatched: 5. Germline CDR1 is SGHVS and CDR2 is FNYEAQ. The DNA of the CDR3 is TGTGCCAGCAGCGCATACAGGGGAAACACTGAAGCTTTCTTT. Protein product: CASSAYRGNTEAFF.

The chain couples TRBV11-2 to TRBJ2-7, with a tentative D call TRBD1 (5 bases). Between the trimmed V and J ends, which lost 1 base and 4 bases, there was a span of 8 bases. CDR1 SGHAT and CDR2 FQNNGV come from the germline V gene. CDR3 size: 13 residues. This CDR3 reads CASSLAHRYEQYF. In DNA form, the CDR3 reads TGTGCCAGCAGCTTAGCCCACAGGTACGAGCAGTACTTC.

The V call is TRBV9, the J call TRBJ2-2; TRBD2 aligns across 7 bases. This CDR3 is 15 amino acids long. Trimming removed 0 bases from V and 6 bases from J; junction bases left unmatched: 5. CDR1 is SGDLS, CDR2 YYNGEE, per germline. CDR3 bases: TGTGCCAGCAGCGTAGATCTGCGGGAGTCCGGGGAGCTGTTTTTT. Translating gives CASSVDLRESGELFF.

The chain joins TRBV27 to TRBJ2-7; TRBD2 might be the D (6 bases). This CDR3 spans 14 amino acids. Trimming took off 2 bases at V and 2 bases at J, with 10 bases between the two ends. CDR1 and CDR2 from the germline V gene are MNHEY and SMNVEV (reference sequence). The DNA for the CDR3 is TGTGCCAGCAGTTTAAATCGCGGGACCTACGAGCAGTACTTC. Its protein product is CASSLNRGTYEQYF.

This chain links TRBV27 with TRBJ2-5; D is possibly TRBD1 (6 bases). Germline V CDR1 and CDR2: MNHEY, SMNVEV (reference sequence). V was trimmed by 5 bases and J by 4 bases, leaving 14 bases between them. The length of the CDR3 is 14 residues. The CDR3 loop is CASSRWTALETQYF. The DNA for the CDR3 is TGTGCCAGCAGTCGATGGACAGCTTTAGAGACCCAGTACTTC.

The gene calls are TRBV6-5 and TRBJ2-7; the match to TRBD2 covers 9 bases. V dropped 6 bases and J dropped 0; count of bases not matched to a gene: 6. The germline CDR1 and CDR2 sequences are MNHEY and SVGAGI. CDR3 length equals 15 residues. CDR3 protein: CASRPSGASSYEQYF. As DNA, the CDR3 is TGTGCCAGCAGACCTAGCGGGGCGAGCTCCTACGAGCAGTACTTC.

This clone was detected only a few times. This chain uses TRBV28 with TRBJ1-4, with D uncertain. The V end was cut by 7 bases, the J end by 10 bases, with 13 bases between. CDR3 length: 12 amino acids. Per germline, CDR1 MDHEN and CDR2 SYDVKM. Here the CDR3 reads CASTPPRGKLFF. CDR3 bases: TGTGCCAGCACCCCTCCCCGGGGAAAACTGTTTTTT.

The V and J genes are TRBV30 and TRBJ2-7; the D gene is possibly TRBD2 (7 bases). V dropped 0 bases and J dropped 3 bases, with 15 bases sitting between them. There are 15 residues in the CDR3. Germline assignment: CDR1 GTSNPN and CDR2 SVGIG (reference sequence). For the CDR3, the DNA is TGTGCCTGGAGTGTACGGGGGGCGAGTGACTACGAGCAGTACTTC. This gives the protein CAWSVRGASDYEQYF. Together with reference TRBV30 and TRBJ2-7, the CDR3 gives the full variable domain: SQTIHQWPATLVQPVGSPLSLECTVEGTSNPNLYWYRQAAGRGLQLLFYSVGIGQISSEVPQNLSASRPQDRQFILSSKKLLLSDSGFYLCAWSVRGASDYEQYFGPGTRLTVT.

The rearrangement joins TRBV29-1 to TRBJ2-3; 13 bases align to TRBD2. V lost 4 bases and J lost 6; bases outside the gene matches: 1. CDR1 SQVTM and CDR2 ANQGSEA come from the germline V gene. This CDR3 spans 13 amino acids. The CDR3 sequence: CSVGTSGSDTQYF. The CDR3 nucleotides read TGCAGCGTTGGGACTAGCGGGAGTGATACGCAGTATTTT.

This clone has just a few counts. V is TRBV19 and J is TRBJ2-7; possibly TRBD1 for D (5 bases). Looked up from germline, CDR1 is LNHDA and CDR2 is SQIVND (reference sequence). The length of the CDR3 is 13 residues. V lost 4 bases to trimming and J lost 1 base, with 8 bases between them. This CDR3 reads CASSRGRSYEQYF. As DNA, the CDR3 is TGTGCCAGTAGTAGGGGCAGATCCTACGAGCAGTACTTC.

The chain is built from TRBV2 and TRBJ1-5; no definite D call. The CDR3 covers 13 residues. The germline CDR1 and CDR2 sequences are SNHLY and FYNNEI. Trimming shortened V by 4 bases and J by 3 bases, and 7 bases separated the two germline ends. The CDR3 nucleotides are TGTGCCAGCAGTGGGGAAAACAATCAGCCCCAGCATTTT. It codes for CASSGENNQPQHF.

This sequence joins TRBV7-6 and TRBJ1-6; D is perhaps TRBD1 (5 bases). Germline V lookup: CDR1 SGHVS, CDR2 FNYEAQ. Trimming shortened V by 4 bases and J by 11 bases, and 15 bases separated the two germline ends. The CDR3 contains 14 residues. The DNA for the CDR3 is TGTGCCAGCAGCTCAGACAGAGGTTTGACACCCCTCCACTTT. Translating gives CASSSDRGLTPLHF. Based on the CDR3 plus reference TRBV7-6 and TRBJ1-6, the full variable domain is GAGVSQSPRYKVTKRGQDVALRCDPISGHVSLYWYRQALGQGPEFLTYFNYEAQQDKSGLPNDRFSAERPEGSISTLTIQRTEQRDSAMYRCASSSDRGLTPLHFGNGTRLTVT.

CDR3 loop: CASSEGLIPYEQYF. For the CDR3, the DNA is TGTGCCAGCAGTGAGGGACTCATCCCCTACGAGCAGTACTTC. The gene calls are TRBV2 and TRBJ2-7; possible D gene TRBD2, 6 bases. There are 14 residues in the CDR3. Germline assignment: CDR1 SNHLY and CDR2 FYNNEI. The V and J ends lost 3 bases and 2 bases respectively, with 11 bases between them.

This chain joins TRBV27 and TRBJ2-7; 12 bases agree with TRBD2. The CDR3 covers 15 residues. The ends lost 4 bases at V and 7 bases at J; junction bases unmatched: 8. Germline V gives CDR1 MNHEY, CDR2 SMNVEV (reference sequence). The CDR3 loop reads CASSSASGRAWEQYF. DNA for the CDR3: TGTGCCAGCAGTTCCGCTAGCGGGAGGGCGTGGGAGCAGTACTTC.

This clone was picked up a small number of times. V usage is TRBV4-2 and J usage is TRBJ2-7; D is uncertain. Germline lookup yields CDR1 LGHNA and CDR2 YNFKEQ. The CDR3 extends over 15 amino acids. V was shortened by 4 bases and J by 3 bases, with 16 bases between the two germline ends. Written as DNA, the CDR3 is TGTGCCAGCAGCCCCCATTTTAGCCGCCACTACGAGCAGTACTTC. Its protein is CASSPHFSRHYEQYF.

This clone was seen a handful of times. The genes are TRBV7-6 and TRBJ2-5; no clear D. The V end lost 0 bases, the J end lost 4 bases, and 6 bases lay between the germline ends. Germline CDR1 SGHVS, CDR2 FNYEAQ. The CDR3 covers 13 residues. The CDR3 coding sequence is TGTGCCAGCAGCTTAGCGACCGGAGAGACCCAGTACTTC. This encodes CASSLATGETQYF.

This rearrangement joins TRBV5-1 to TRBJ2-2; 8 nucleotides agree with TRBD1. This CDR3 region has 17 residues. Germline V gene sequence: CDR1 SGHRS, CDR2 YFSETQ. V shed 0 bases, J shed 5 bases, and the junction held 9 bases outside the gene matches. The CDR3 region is CASSLEGDRGGTGELFF. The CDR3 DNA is TGCGCCAGCAGCTTGGAGGGCGACAGGGGTGGGACCGGGGAGCTGTTTTTT.

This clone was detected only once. The CDR3 reads CASSDGPNQPQHF. The CDR3 DNA reads as TGTGCCAGCAGTGACGGTCCCAATCAGCCCCAGCATTTT. V gene TRBV6-4 combines with J gene TRBJ1-5; D call uncertain. CDR3 length: 13 residues. Germline CDR1 reads MRHNA; CDR2 reads SNTAGT. The V gene lost 2 bases and the J gene lost 3 bases, with 5 bases spanning the gap.

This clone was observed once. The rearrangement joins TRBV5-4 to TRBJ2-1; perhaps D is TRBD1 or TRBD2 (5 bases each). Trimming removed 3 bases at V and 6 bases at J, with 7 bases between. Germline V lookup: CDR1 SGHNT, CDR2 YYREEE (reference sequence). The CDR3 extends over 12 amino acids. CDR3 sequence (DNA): TGTGCCAGCAGCTACGGGACCAATGAGCAGTTCTTC. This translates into CASSYGTNEQFF. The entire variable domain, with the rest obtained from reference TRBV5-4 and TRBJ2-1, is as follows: ETGVTQSPTHLIKTRGQQVTLRCSSQSGHNTVSWYQQALGQGPQFIFQYYREEENGRGNFPPRFSGLQFPNYSSELNVNALELDDSALYLCASSYGTNEQFFGPGTRLTVL.

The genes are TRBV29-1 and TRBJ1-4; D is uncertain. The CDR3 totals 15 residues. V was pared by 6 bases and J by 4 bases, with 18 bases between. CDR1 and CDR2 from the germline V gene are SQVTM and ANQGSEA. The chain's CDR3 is CSVERPHTGNEKLFF. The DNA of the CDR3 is TGCAGCGTCGAAAGGCCCCACACGGGTAATGAAAAACTGTTTTTT.

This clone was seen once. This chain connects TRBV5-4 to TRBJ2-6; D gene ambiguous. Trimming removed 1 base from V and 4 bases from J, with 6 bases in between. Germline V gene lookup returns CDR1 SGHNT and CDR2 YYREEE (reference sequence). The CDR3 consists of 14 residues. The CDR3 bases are TGTGCCAGCAGCTTGCGGCAGGGGGCCAACGTCCTGACTTTC. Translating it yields CASSLRQGANVLTF.

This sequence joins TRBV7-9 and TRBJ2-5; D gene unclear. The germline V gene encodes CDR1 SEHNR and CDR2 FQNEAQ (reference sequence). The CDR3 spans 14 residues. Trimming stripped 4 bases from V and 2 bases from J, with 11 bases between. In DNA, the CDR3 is TGTGCCAGCAGCTCACCGGAACAGCAAGAGACCCAGTACTTC. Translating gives CASSSPEQQETQYF.

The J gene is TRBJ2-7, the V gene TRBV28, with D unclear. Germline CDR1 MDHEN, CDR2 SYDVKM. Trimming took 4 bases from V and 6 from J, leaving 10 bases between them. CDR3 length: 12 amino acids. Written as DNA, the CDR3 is TGTGCCAGCAGTTATGCGGTCCTCGAGCAGTACTTC. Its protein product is CASSYAVLEQYF. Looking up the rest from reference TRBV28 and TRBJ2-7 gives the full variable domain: DVKVTQSSRYLVKRTGEKVFLECVQDMDHENMFWYRQDPGLGLRLIYFSYDVKMKEKGDIPEGYSVSREKKERFSLILESASTNQTSMYLCASSYAVLEQYFGPGTRLTVT.

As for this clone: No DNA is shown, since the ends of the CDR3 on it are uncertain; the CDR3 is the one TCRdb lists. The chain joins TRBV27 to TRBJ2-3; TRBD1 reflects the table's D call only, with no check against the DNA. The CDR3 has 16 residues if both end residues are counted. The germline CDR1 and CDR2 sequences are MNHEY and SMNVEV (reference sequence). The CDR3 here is CASSTSDTSSTDTQYF.

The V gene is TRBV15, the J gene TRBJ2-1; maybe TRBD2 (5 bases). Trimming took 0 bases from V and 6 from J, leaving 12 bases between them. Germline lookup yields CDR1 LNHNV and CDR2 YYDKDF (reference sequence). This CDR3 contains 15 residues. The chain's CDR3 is CATSRDRSGPNEQFF. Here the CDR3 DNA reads TGTGCCACCAGCAGAGATCGCAGCGGTCCCAATGAGCAGTTCTTC.

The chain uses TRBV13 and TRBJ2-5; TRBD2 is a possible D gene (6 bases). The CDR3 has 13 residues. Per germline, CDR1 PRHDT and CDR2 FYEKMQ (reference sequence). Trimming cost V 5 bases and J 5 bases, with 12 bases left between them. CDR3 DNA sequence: TGTGCCAGCAGCGCGGGGTCCAGGGAGACCCAGTACTTC. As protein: CASSAGSRETQYF.

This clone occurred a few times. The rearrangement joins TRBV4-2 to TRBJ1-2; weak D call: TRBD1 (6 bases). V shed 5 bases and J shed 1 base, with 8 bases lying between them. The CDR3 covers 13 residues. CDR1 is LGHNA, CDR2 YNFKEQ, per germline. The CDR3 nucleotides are TGTGCCAGCAGCACGGACAGTAACTATGGCTACACCTTC. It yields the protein CASSTDSNYGYTF.

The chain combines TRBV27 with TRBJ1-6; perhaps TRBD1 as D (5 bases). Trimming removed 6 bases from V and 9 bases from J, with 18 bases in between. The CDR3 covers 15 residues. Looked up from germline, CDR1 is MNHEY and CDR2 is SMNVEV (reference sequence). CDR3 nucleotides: TGTGCCAGCAGAGTTGACAGCTCAGGTGGTTCACCCCTCCACTTT. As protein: CASRVDSSGGSPLHF.